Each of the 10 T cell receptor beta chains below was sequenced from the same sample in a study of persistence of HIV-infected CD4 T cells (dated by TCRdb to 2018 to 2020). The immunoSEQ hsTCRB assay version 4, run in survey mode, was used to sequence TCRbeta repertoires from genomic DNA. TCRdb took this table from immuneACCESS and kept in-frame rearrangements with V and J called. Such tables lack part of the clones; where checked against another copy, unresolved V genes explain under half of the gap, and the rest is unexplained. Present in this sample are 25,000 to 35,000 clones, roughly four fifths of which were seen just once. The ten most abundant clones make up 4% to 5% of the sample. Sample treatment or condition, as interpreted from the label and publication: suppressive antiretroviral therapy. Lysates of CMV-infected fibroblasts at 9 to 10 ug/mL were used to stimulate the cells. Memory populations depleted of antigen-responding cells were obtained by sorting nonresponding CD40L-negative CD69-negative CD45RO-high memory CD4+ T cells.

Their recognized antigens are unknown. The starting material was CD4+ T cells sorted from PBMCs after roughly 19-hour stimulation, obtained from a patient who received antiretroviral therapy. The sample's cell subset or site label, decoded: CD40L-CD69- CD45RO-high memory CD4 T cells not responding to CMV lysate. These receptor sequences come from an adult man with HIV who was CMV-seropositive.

CDR3 bases: TGCAGTGCTAGTTTATCGCGCGGGGGGATCTACGAGCAGTACTTC. This translates into CSASLSRGGIYEQYF. The chain links TRBV20-1 to TRBJ2-7, with TRBD2 matching 8 bases. Trimming removed 3 bases from V and 3 bases from J; junction bases left unmatched: 10. The CDR3 covers 15 residues. The germline CDR1 and CDR2 sequences are DFQATT and SNEGSKA (reference sequence).

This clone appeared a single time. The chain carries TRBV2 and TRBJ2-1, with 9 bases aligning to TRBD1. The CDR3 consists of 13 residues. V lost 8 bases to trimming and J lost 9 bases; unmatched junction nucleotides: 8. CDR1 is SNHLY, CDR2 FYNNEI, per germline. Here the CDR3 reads CASGGQGRSEQFF. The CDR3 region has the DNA TGTGCCAGCGGGGGACAGGGTAGGAGTGAGCAGTTCTTC.

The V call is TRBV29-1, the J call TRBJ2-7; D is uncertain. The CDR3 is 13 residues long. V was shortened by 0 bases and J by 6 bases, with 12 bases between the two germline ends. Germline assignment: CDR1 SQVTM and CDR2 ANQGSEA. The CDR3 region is CSVEETSEAEQYF. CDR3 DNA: TGCAGCGTTGAAGAGACCTCAGAGGCCGAGCAGTACTTC.

CDR3 nucleotides: TGTGCCAGCATCCGCGGGGGAGACTTGGATGAGCAGTTCTTC. Translation gives CASIRGGDLDEQFF. The chain uses TRBV28 and TRBJ2-1; 7 nucleotides match TRBD2. Germline CDR1 reads MDHEN; CDR2 reads SYDVKM. CDR3 size: 14 residues. The V and J ends lost 7 bases and 8 bases, in that order; junction bases with no gene match: 11.

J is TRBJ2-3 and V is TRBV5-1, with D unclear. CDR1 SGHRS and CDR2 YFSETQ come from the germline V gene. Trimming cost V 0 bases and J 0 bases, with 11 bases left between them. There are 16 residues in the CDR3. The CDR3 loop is CASSLAGVSSTDTQYF. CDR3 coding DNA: TGCGCCAGCAGCTTGGCCGGAGTATCCAGCACAGATACGCAGTATTTT. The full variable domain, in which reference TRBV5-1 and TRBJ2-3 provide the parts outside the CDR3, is KAGVTQTPRYLIKTRGQQVTLSCSPISGHRSVSWYQQTPGQGLQFLFEYFSETQRNKGNFPGRFSGRQFSNSRSEMNVSTLELGDSALYLCASSLAGVSSTDTQYFGPGTRLTVL.

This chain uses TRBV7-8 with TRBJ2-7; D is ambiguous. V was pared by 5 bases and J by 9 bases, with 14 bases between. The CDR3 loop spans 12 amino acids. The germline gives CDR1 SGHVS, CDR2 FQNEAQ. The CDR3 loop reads CASSTTYEGQYF. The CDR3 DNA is TGTGCCAGCAGCACCACCTACGAAGGGCAGTACTTC.

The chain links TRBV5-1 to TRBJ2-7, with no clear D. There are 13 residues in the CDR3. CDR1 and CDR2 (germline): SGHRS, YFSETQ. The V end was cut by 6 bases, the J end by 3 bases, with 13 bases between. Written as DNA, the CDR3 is TGCGCCAGCACCGGCCCCGACGTCTACGAGCAGTACTTC. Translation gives CASTGPDVYEQYF.

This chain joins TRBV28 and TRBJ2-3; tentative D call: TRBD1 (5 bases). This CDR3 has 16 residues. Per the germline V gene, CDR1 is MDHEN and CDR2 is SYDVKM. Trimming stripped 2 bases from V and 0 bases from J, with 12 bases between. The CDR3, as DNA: TGTGCCAGCAGTTTAGGCCCGACAGAGAGCACAGATACGCAGTATTTT. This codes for CASSLGPTESTDTQYF.

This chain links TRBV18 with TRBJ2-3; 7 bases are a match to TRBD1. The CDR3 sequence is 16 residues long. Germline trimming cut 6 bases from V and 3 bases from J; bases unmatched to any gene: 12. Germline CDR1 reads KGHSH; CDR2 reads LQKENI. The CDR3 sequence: CASSKRNRGDTDTQYF. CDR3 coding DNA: TGTGCCAGCTCCAAAAGGAACAGGGGTGATACAGATACGCAGTATTTT. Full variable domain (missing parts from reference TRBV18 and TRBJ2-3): NAGVMQNPRHLVRRRGQEARLRCSPMKGHSHVYWYRQLPEEGLKFMVYLQKENIIDESGMPKERFSAEFPKEGPSILRIQQVVRGDSAAYFCASSKRNRGDTDTQYFGPGTRLTVL.

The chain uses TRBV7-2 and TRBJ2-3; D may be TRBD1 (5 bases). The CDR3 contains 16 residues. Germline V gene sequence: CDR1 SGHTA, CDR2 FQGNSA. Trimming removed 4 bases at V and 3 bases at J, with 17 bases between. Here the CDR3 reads CASSYRRGAQTDTQYF. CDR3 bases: TGTGCCAGCAGCTACAGACGTGGGGCCCAGACAGATACGCAGTATTTT.